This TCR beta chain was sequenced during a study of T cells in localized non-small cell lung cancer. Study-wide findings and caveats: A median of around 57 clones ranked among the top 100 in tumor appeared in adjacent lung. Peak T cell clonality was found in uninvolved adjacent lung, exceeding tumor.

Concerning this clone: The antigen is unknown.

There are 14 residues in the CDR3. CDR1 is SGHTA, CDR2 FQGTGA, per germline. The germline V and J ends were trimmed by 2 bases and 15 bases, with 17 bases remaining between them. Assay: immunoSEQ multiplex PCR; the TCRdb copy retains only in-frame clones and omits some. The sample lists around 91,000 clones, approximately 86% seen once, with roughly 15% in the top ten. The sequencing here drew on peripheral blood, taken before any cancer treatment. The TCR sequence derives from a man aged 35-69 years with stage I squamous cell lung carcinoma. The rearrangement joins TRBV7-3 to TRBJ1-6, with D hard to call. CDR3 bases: TGTGCCAGCAGCTTAGTTCCGGGCTCAAGGGACCTCCACTTT. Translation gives CASSLVPGSRDLHF.